The source of this TCR beta chain is a study of identical twins. General study findings and limits: Low generation probability was overrepresented in out-of-frame alpha sequences shared by twins. Insertions were reduced in abundant cord blood beta clonotypes but not in memory repertoires. The study based its conclusions on cross-sectional statistical analysis and did not follow the same donors.

Germline values: CDR1 KGHSH, CDR2 LQKENI. The length of the CDR3 is 14 residues. Trimming cost V 5 bases and J 4 bases; bases outside gene matches: 7. This clonotype was picked up many times. Its antigen is not identified. Unique molecular identifiers were present on the cDNA, and a universal primer site came from template switching. From the 5' RACE reads, TCRdb called clonotypes with MiXCR, one entry per CDR3 protein. The repertoire includes 350,000 to 500,000 distinct CDR3 sequences, roughly 20% of them detected once, and approximately 12% sits in the top ten. The clonotype originates from a man aged 50-60 years in good health. The sequencing sample was made of naive T cells sorted from blood. The V and J genes are TRBV18 and TRBJ2-7, with 8 bases that match TRBD1. Here the CDR3 DNA reads TGTGCCAGCTCAACCGGGACAGGCCCTTACGAGCAGTACTTC. Translation gives CASSTGTGPYEQYF.